This entry features one T cell receptor (beta chain) sequence. Per the authors' pipeline: Counts of nucleated cells, estimated from reference gene primer amplification, were obtained. The repertoire was sequenced with immunoSEQ multiplex PCR; TCRdb's copy has only in-frame clones and lacks some. V and J calls and clone size are copied from that table; D and trimming were computed from the DNA. The sample holds 210,000 or so clones, 85% to 90% seen once. V was shortened by 4 bases and J by 7 bases, with 11 bases between the two germline ends. There are 12 residues in the CDR3. Germline CDR1 and CDR2: SQVTM and ANQGSEA. The data belong to a study of blood T cell repertoires in COVID-19. Study information: Italy, Spain and the United States were the sources of the convalescent and acute COVID-19 samples. T cells, B-cell-depleted T cells, or PBMCs provided the cDNA or gDNA that served as material.

This rearrangement joins TRBV29-1 to TRBJ2-1, with D unclear. The clonotype was recovered from a man between 45 and 60 years old with acute or convalescent COVID-19. The specimen sequenced was peripheral blood. Written as DNA, the CDR3 is TGCAGCGTTGCGCAGGTTCGAAATGAGCAGTTCTTC. The encoded protein is CSVAQVRNEQFF.